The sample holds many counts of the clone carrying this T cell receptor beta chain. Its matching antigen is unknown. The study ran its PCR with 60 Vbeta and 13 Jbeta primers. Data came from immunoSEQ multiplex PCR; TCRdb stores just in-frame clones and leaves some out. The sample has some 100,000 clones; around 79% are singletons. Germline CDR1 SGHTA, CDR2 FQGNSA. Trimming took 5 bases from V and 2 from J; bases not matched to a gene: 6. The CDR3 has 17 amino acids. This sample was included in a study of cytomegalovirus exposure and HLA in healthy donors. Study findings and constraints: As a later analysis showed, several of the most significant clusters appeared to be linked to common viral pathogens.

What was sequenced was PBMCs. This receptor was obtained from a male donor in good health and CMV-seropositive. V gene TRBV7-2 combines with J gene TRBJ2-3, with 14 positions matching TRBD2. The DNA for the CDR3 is TGTGCCAGCAGCAGAGGACTAGCGGGGGGATTCACAGATACGCAGTATTTT. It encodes CASSRGLAGGFTDTQYF. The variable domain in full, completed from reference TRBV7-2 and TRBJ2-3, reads GAGVSQSPSNKVTEKGKDVELRCDPISGHTALYWYRQSLGQGLEFLIYFQGNSAPDKSGLPSDRFSAERTGGSVSTLTIQRTQQEDSAVYLCASSRGLAGGFTDTQYFGPGTRLTVL.